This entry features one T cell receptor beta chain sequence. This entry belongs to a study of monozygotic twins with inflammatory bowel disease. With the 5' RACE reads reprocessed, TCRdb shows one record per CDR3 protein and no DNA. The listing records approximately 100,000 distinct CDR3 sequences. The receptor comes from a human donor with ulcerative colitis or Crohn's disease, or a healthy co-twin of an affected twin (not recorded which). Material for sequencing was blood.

The CDR3 here is CASSYSGDREYEQFF. This chain connects TRBV6-5 to TRBJ2-1; the D gene TCRdb calls, TRBD1, cannot be checked with no DNA. CDR1 MNHEY and CDR2 SVGAGI come from the germline V gene. This CDR3 has 15 residues.